This T cell receptor beta chain was identified during a study of T-cell reconstitution after alpha-beta-depleted transplantation in children. For TCRbeta, the library was prepared with unique molecular identifiers. Each CDR3 protein gets one entry after TCRdb re-called the PCR reads with MiXCR. This sample has around 380,000 distinct CDR3 sequences; 11% occur once, and the top ten carry 5% to 6.5%. The germline V gene encodes CDR1 DFQATT and CDR2 SNEGSKA (reference sequence). This CDR3 has 11 residues. V lost 5 bases and J lost 8, with 12 bases in between. The sample was PBMCs from the stem cell graft donor, taken from the stem cell graft. V is TRBV20-1 and J is TRBJ1-1, with no clear D. This TCR was sampled from a human donor who donated a stem cell graft to a child with acute myeloid leukemia. The CDR3 reads CSAAGEAEAFF. The CDR3 coding sequence is TGCAGTGCTGCCGGTGAGGCCGAAGCTTTCTTT.